One and the same sample provided the 32 T cell receptor beta chains below, sequenced in a study of shared clonotypes between healthy human individuals. Repertoires were generated with immunoSEQ multiplex PCR, while TCRdb's copy carries only in-frame clones and drops some. The table lists over 1.4 million clones, around 97% of them singletons. The source material was naive CD4+ T cells sorted from blood. Sample subset: CD45RA+ positively selected. The receptors were sampled from a man aged 25 to 40 in good health.

V usage is TRBV5-1 and J usage is TRBJ1-1, with 10 bases that match TRBD1. This CDR3 spans 15 amino acids. CDR1 SGHRS and CDR2 YFSETQ come from the germline V gene. V shed 1 base and J 5 bases; nucleotides not matched to a gene: 5. Written as DNA, the CDR3 is TGCGCCAGCAGCTTGTATGGACAGGGGGGGACTGAAGCTTTCTTT. Protein: CASSLYGQGGTEAFF. The whole variable domain, remainder taken from reference TRBV5-1 and TRBJ1-1, is KAGVTQTPRYLIKTRGQQVTLSCSPISGHRSVSWYQQTPGQGLQFLFEYFSETQRNKGNFPGRFSGRQFSNSRSEMNVSTLELGDSALYLCASSLYGQGGTEAFFGQGTRLTVV.

The chain uses TRBV25-1 and TRBJ1-2; D ambiguous. The CDR3 is made up of 12 amino acids. From germline, CDR1 is MGHDK and CDR2 SYGVNS. The V end was cut by 1 base, the J end by 3 bases, with 3 bases between. CDR3 sequence (DNA): TGTGCCAGCAGTGAATGGGACTATGGCTACACCTTC. Its protein is CASSEWDYGYTF.

This chain uses TRBV6-6 with TRBJ1-2; D perhaps matches TRBD1 (5 bases). The length of the CDR3 is 15 residues. CDR1 is MNHNY and CDR2 is SVGAGI in the germline V gene (reference sequence). Trimming left V 7 bases short and J 4 bases short, with 19 bases between. The CDR3 is CASTKTGQPRYGYTF. The CDR3 DNA reads TGTGCCAGCACCAAGACCGGACAACCCCGCTATGGCTACACCTTC.

The chain uses TRBV19 and TRBJ1-3; possible D gene TRBD1, 6 bases. V was shortened by 7 bases and J by 0 bases, with 19 bases between the two germline ends. Looked up from germline, CDR1 is LNHDA and CDR2 is SQIVND (reference sequence). The CDR3 totals 17 residues. The CDR3 sequence: CASKRGQHSSSGNTIYF. The CDR3 DNA reads TGTGCCAGTAAGCGGGGGCAGCACTCATCCTCTGGAAACACCATATATTTT.

The V gene is TRBV5-1, the J gene TRBJ2-7, with TRBD2 matching over 9 bases. Trimming cost V 4 bases and J 7 bases; bases outside gene matches: 6. Germline CDR1 SGHRS, CDR2 YFSETQ. The CDR3 runs 13 residues. CDR3 amino acids: CASSGGLASEQYF. The DNA of the CDR3 is TGCGCCAGCAGCGGAGGACTAGCGAGTGAGCAGTACTTC.

A remark on this clone: Other DNA variants within this sample encode the same CDR3. The V call is TRBV20-1, the J call TRBJ1-1; D remains ambiguous. Germline V lookup: CDR1 DFQATT, CDR2 SNEGSKA (reference sequence). V was cut by 1 base and J by 8 bases, with 8 bases left in between. The CDR3 is made up of 11 amino acids. CDR3 in DNA: TGCAGTGCTAGAGGCGTCACAGAAGCTTTCTTT. As protein: CSARGVTEAFF.

V is TRBV5-1 and J is TRBJ1-5; 7 positions agree with TRBD1. V was pared by 4 bases and J by 5 bases, with 12 bases of the junction left unmatched. CDR1 is SGHRS, CDR2 YFSETQ, per germline. The CDR3 is 16 residues long. CDR3 sequence: CASSPGGTENYQPQHF. In DNA form, the CDR3 reads TGCGCCAGCAGCCCAGGGGGGACAGAAAACTATCAGCCCCAGCATTTT. The whole variable domain, filled in from reference TRBV5-1 and TRBJ1-5, reads KAGVTQTPRYLIKTRGQQVTLSCSPISGHRSVSWYQQTPGQGLQFLFEYFSETQRNKGNFPGRFSGRQFSNSRSEMNVSTLELGDSALYLCASSPGGTENYQPQHFGDGTRLSIL.

The chain links TRBV5-1 to TRBJ2-3; TRBD1 matches 7 bases. The germline V gene encodes CDR1 SGHRS and CDR2 YFSETQ. CDR3 length: 18 amino acids. J lost 2 bases, V lost 0 bases, and 12 bases had no gene match. CDR3 sequence: CASSLAWGETGITDTQYF. As DNA, the CDR3 is TGCGCCAGCAGCTTGGCCTGGGGAGAGACAGGGATCACAGATACGCAGTATTTT.

The chain has TRBV27 and TRBJ1-4; no reliable D call. The V end lost 1 base, the J end lost 6 bases, and 9 bases lay between the germline ends. This CDR3 has 14 amino acids. Germline lookup yields CDR1 MNHEY and CDR2 SMNVEV (reference sequence). CDR3 region: CASSLLGSDEKLFF. DNA of the CDR3: TGTGCCAGCAGTTTATTGGGTTCTGATGAAAAACTGTTTTTT.

About this clone: This same CDR3 is encoded by further DNA sequences in the sample. This chain connects TRBV6-1 to TRBJ2-7; 7 nucleotides align to TRBD1. This CDR3 contains 14 residues. CDR1 MNHNS and CDR2 SASEGT come from the germline V gene. V was pared by 3 bases and J by 4 bases, with 6 bases of the junction left unmatched. Written as DNA, the CDR3 is TGTGCCAGCAGTGAGACAGGGATTTCATACGAGCAGTACTTC. Its translation: CASSETGISYEQYF.

The rearrangement joins TRBV2 to TRBJ1-5, with 9 positions matching TRBD1. From germline, CDR1 is SNHLY and CDR2 FYNNEI. V was pared by 4 bases and J by 6 bases, with 13 bases of the junction left unmatched. CDR3 length: 17 residues. The CDR3 loop is CASSVSVRQGGFQPQHF. CDR3 in DNA: TGTGCCAGCAGTGTTTCGGTCCGACAGGGGGGTTTTCAGCCCCAGCATTTT.

In DNA, the CDR3 is TGTGCCACCAGCAGACAACCTGGGACAGAAAATTATCAGCCCCAGCATTTT. Its translation: CATSRQPGTENYQPQHF. The rearrangement links TRBV15 to TRBJ1-5; 7 bases line up with TRBD1. Germline-derived CDR1 and CDR2 are LNHNV and YYDKDF (reference sequence). The CDR3 spans 17 residues. The V and J ends lost 2 bases and 5 bases, in that order; junction bases with no gene match: 12.

V is TRBV2 and J is TRBJ2-1; unclear D gene. CDR3 length: 11 residues. Germline values: CDR1 SNHLY, CDR2 FYNNEI. V dropped 7 bases and J dropped 8 bases, with 9 bases sitting between them. The CDR3 region is CASKTLDEQFF. DNA for the CDR3: TGTGCCAGCAAAACTCTCGATGAGCAGTTCTTC.

This sequence joins TRBV19 and TRBJ1-1; 8 bases line up with TRBD1. The CDR3 is 16 residues long. CDR1 and CDR2 (germline): LNHDA, SQIVND (reference sequence). Trimming at V came to 4 bases and at J to 2 bases, leaving 9 bases not matched to a gene. In DNA, the CDR3 is TGTGCCAGTAGTAAGCGAGGACAGGGAGGTAACACTGAAGCTTTCTTT. Its protein product is CASSKRGQGGNTEAFF.

The chain joins TRBV19 to TRBJ2-1; tentative D call: TRBD1 (5 bases). The length of the CDR3 is 15 residues. Germline CDR1 reads LNHDA; CDR2 reads SQIVND (reference sequence). V lost 1 base to trimming and J lost 8 bases, with 15 bases between them. Here the CDR3 reads CASSIGDVARDEQFF. The CDR3 DNA sequence: TGTGCCAGTAGTATAGGGGATGTGGCCAGGGATGAGCAGTTCTTC.

The chain has TRBV9 and TRBJ2-7, with D tentatively TRBD2 (5 bases). The CDR3 covers 17 residues. The germline V gene encodes CDR1 SGDLS and CDR2 YYNGEE. V was cut by 3 bases and J by 4 bases, with 23 bases left in between. CDR3 sequence: CASSEENGEYDNYEQYF. The CDR3 nucleotides are TGTGCCAGCAGCGAGGAAAACGGGGAGTACGACAATTACGAGCAGTACTTC.

V is TRBV2 and J is TRBJ2-3; unclear D gene. Germline V gene sequence: CDR1 SNHLY, CDR2 FYNNEI. The CDR3 is made up of 12 amino acids. The ends were cut back, 7 bases at V and 2 bases at J, with 7 bases in the middle. The CDR3 sequence: CASTSDTDTQYF. The CDR3 coding sequence is TGTGCCAGCACTTCTGACACAGATACGCAGTATTTT.

The J gene is TRBJ2-7, the V gene TRBV10-1; 8 bases are a match to TRBD1. Germline CDR1 reads WNHNN; CDR2 reads SYGVQD (reference sequence). The CDR3 is 12 residues long. V lost 6 bases to trimming and J lost 6 bases; unmatched junction nucleotides: 4. Here the CDR3 reads CASSGQGPEQYF. The CDR3 region has the DNA TGCGCCAGCAGCGGACAGGGTCCCGAGCAGTACTTC.

The V call is TRBV10-2, the J call TRBJ2-3, with a tentative D call TRBD2 (5 bases). V lost 7 bases to trimming and J lost 2 bases, with 10 bases between them. The CDR3 has 13 amino acids. Germline V lookup: CDR1 WSHSY, CDR2 SAAADI. The CDR3 is CASTFLATDTQYF. DNA for the CDR3: TGCGCCAGCACATTTCTAGCCACAGATACGCAGTATTTT.

DNA of the CDR3: TGTGCCAGTAGCCTCTCTGGGGCCAACGTCCTGACTTTC. Translated, it gives CASSLSGANVLTF. The V call is TRBV19, the J call TRBJ2-6, with no clear D. CDR1 is LNHDA, CDR2 SQIVND, per germline (reference sequence). Deletions cut 6 bases from V and 0 bases from J, with 3 bases between. The CDR3 is 13 amino acids.

This chain links TRBV18 with TRBJ2-7; 9 bases agree with TRBD2. CDR1 KGHSH and CDR2 LQKENI come from the germline V gene. This CDR3 is 17 amino acids long. With V trimmed by 6 bases and J by 5 bases, 17 bases remained unmatched. The CDR3 spells CASSSNRGAGGSDEQYF. CDR3 nucleotide sequence: TGTGCCAGCTCGTCAAACCGCGGCGCGGGAGGGAGCGACGAGCAGTACTTC.

This chain joins TRBV28 and TRBJ1-1; possibly TRBD1 for D (5 bases). V lost 2 bases to trimming and J lost 11 bases, with 12 bases between them. Germline CDR1 and CDR2: MDHEN and SYDVKM. The CDR3 is 12 amino acids. CDR3 sequence: CASSLRRGSAFF. The CDR3 nucleotides read TGTGCCAGCAGTTTAAGGAGGGGCTCTGCTTTCTTT.

The chain recombines TRBV28 with TRBJ2-7; 7 bases agree with TRBD2. The CDR3 is 17 residues long. With V trimmed by 6 bases and J by 0 bases, 14 bases remained unmatched. Germline CDR1 and CDR2: MDHEN and SYDVKM. CDR3 sequence (DNA): TGTGCCAGCAGAGTTAGGAACCTAGCGGAAAGCTCCTACGAGCAGTACTTC. Encoded protein: CASRVRNLAESSYEQYF.

This sequence joins TRBV6-1 and TRBJ2-1; no reliable D call. The germline V gene encodes CDR1 MNHNS and CDR2 SASEGT. The CDR3 spans 11 residues. The germline V and J ends were trimmed by 1 base and 8 bases, with 3 bases remaining between them. The CDR3 is CASSEVDEQFF. CDR3 bases: TGTGCCAGCAGTGAAGTGGATGAGCAGTTCTTC.

This clone was counted once. The genes are TRBV5-1 and TRBJ1-4, with 7 bases fitting TRBD1. The junction had 3 bases not matched to a gene; V was cut back by 0 bases and J by 7 bases. The CDR3 runs to 14 residues. The germline gives CDR1 SGHRS, CDR2 YFSETQ. CDR3 region: CASSLEGTAEKLFF. In DNA form, the CDR3 reads TGCGCCAGCAGCTTGGAAGGGACAGCTGAAAAACTGTTTTTT.

The V and J genes are TRBV10-3 and TRBJ1-2; no clear D gene. V was trimmed by 0 bases and J by 8 bases, leaving 13 bases between them. There are 14 residues in the CDR3. Germline-derived CDR1 and CDR2 are ENHRY and SYGVKD. In nucleotides, the CDR3 is TGTGCCATCAGTGAGTCGATAGGGCCGGGAGGCTACACCTTC. This sequence encodes CAISESIGPGGYTF.

This rearrangement joins TRBV7-3 to TRBJ2-1; D might be TRBD2 (6 bases). CDR1 and CDR2 from the germline V gene are SGHTA and FQGTGA. The CDR3 is made up of 21 amino acids. Trimming removed 0 bases at V and 1 base at J, with 25 bases between. This CDR3 is CASSLTVAGLPAGVSYNEQFF. The CDR3 DNA sequence: TGTGCCAGCAGCTTAACAGTCGCGGGATTGCCTGCCGGAGTATCCTACAATGAGCAGTTCTTC.

The count of this clone is one. The chain combines TRBV2 with TRBJ1-4; D remains ambiguous. The CDR3 has 12 amino acids. The V end was cut by 7 bases, the J end by 7 bases, with 10 bases between. CDR1 is SNHLY and CDR2 is FYNNEI in the germline V gene. CDR3 loop: CASMIMSEKLFF. The CDR3 region has the DNA TGTGCCAGCATGATCATGAGTGAAAAACTGTTTTTT.

The chain employs TRBV5-1 and TRBJ1-1, with D uncertain. In germline, CDR1 is SGHRS, CDR2 YFSETQ. The ends were cut back, 2 bases at V and 8 bases at J, with 13 bases in the middle. The CDR3 has 13 amino acids. The CDR3 protein is CASSLSDGAEAFF. For the CDR3, the DNA is TGCGCCAGCAGCTTATCGGACGGAGCAGAAGCTTTCTTT.

The J gene is TRBJ1-4, the V gene TRBV5-1; no clear D. Germline-derived CDR1 and CDR2 are SGHRS and YFSETQ. The length of the CDR3 is 14 residues. Trimming took off 2 bases at V and 5 bases at J, with 10 bases between the two ends. CDR3 DNA: TGCGCCAGCAGCTTAGCAGTACCGAATGAAAAACTGTTTTTT. Encoded protein: CASSLAVPNEKLFF.

The chain couples TRBV4-2 to TRBJ2-7; a possible D gene is TRBD1 (5 bases). The germline V gene has CDR1 LGHNA and CDR2 YNFKEQ. V was trimmed by 0 bases and J by 1 base, leaving 7 bases between them. The CDR3 extends over 14 amino acids. CDR3 region: CASSQDSGSYEQYF. CDR3 sequence (DNA): TGTGCCAGCAGCCAAGACTCAGGGTCCTACGAGCAGTACTTC.

The rearrangement joins TRBV11-3 to TRBJ1-5; 12 nucleotides line up with TRBD1. CDR1 and CDR2 from the germline V gene are SGHNT and YENEEA. The CDR3 is 15 residues long. With V trimmed by 6 bases and J by 3 bases, 3 bases remained unmatched. The CDR3 sequence: CASRPGQGANQPQHF. Written as DNA, the CDR3 is TGTGCCAGCAGACCGGGACAGGGGGCCAATCAGCCCCAGCATTTT.